This record covers a single T cell receptor (beta chain). The PCR used 60 Vbeta and 13 Jbeta primers. Data came from immunoSEQ multiplex PCR; TCRdb stores just in-frame clones and leaves some out. In the table there are 150,000 to 200,000 clones, around 80% of which are singletons. V shed 5 bases and J 5 bases; nucleotides not matched to a gene: 12. CDR1 and CDR2 (germline): MNHEY, SMNVEV (reference sequence). The CDR3 covers 17 residues. The record originates from a study of cytomegalovirus exposure and HLA in healthy donors. The sequencing sample was made of PBMCs. The receptor was isolated from a woman aged 40-49 years in good health and CMV-seronegative. The chain has TRBV27 and TRBJ2-1, with 10 bases matching TRBD2. The CDR3, as DNA: TGTGCCAGCAGTCTTACTAGCGGGGTTGGAGGAAACAATGAGCAGTTCTTC. It yields the protein CASSLTSGVGGNNEQFF.